This TCR beta chain came from a study of cytomegalovirus exposure and HLA in healthy donors. Vbeta (60) and Jbeta (13) primers were used in the PCR. Sequenced by immunoSEQ multiplex PCR; TCRdb stores in-frame clones only, minus some. This sample carries 200,000 or so clones, approximately 79% of them seen once, and the ten largest clones take around 1.8%. The V and J ends lost 6 bases and 4 bases, in that order; junction bases with no gene match: 9. CDR3 length equals 15 residues. Germline V CDR1 and CDR2: MNHNS, SASEGT. This chain uses TRBV6-1 with TRBJ1-3, with 7 bases that match TRBD1. The receptor was derived from a man between 18 and 35 years old in good health and CMV-seronegative. The specimen sequenced was PBMCs. This CDR3 reads CASRSGTEDGNTIYF. CDR3 coding DNA: TGTGCCAGCAGATCCGGGACAGAGGACGGAAACACCATATATTTT.